This passage covers 23 T cell receptor beta chains from one sample sequenced in a study of cytomegalovirus exposure and HLA in healthy donors. Use of 60 Vbeta and 13 Jbeta primers characterized the PCR. Only in-frame clones appear in the TCRdb table, and some are missing; sequencing was by immunoSEQ multiplex PCR. The sample comprises 220,000 or so clones, about 81% of which are singletons, and 2.7% rests with the top ten. The sample comprised PBMCs. The origin of the receptors is a woman between 35 and 50 years old in good health and CMV-seronegative.

This clone was recorded only once. The chain uses TRBV7-8 and TRBJ1-1, with TRBD1 matching 8 bases. J gave up 7 bases and V 4 bases, and 8 bases lay outside the gene matches. The CDR3 is 14 residues long. Germline lookup yields CDR1 SGHVS and CDR2 FQNEAQ. In DNA, the CDR3 is TGTGCCAGCAGCTGGAGGCAGGGGGCAATTGAAGCTTTCTTT. Protein: CASSWRQGAIEAFF.

This clone was found a few times. The DNA of the CDR3 is TGTGCCTGGACTCCCGGGCAGGGGAACACTGAAGCTTTCTTT. Protein sequence: CAWTPGQGNTEAFF. This chain uses TRBV30 with TRBJ1-1; D perhaps matches TRBD1 (5 bases). The CDR3 is made up of 14 amino acids. Trimming cost V 4 bases and J 1 base, with 13 bases left between them. CDR1 is GTSNPN, CDR2 SVGIG, per germline (reference sequence).

The CDR3 DNA is TGTGCCAGCAGCCGAGGACAGGTCACCGGGGAGCTGTTTTTT. Translated, it gives CASSRGQVTGELFF. The gene calls are TRBV7-9 and TRBJ2-2, with 7 bases aligning to TRBD1. Germline V gives CDR1 SEHNR, CDR2 FQNEAQ (reference sequence). J lost 4 bases, V lost 5 bases, and 4 bases had no gene match. The CDR3 covers 14 residues.

The chain has TRBV5-8 and TRBJ2-5; D gene uncertain. The germline CDR1 and CDR2 sequences are SGHTS and YDEGEE. This CDR3 is built from 11 residues. V was shortened by 0 bases and J by 5 bases, with 2 bases between the two germline ends. CDR3 DNA: TGTGCCAGCAGCTTGGCGGAGACCCAGTACTTC. Its translation is CASSLAETQYF.

This chain links TRBV27 with TRBJ1-1; perhaps TRBD1 as D (6 bases). Trimming took 6 bases from V and 7 from J, leaving 21 bases between them. CDR3 length: 15 residues. Per the germline V gene, CDR1 is MNHEY and CDR2 is SMNVEV (reference sequence). This CDR3 reads CASRKVGQLMIEAFF. CDR3 DNA: TGTGCCAGCAGGAAGGTAGGACAGTTGATGATTGAAGCTTTCTTT.

The rearrangement links TRBV7-9 to TRBJ2-7, with 10 nucleotides matching TRBD2. This CDR3 has 18 amino acids. V was pared by 1 base and J by 3 bases, with 12 bases of the junction left unmatched. From germline, CDR1 is SEHNR and CDR2 FQNEAQ (reference sequence). The CDR3 loop reads CASSLVVATSGAFYEQYF. CDR3 in DNA: TGTGCCAGCAGCTTAGTAGTGGCTACTAGCGGGGCGTTCTACGAGCAGTACTTC.

A few counts support this clone. The genes are TRBV30 and TRBJ1-2, with D unclear. The CDR3 covers 11 residues. V lost 2 bases and J lost 8, with 9 bases in between. Germline assignment: CDR1 GTSNPN and CDR2 SVGIG (reference sequence). The DNA for the CDR3 is TGTGCCTGGAGTCTGGGGAGGGGCTACACCTTC. It codes for CAWSLGRGYTF.

The chain has TRBV29-1 and TRBJ2-5, with D perhaps TRBD1 (6 bases). With the DNA end fitting TRBJ2-7 better, the J assignment may be wrong. Germline V gene lookup returns CDR1 SQVTM and CDR2 ANQGSEA. The CDR3 spans 18 residues. Here the CDR3 DNA reads TGCAGCGTTCACGGTACGGGACACCTAAAATGCGTTTCCTACGAGCAGTACTTC. It codes for CSVHGTGHLKCVSYEQYF.

The chain couples TRBV5-1 to TRBJ2-7, with D tentatively TRBD1 (5 bases). The CDR3 has 13 residues. V lost 4 bases and J 4 bases, leaving 12 bases between the germline ends. Germline assignment: CDR1 SGHRS and CDR2 YFSETQ. The DNA of the CDR3 is TGCGCCAGCAGCCAGAGGCAGGGATACGAGCAGTACTTC. It yields the protein CASSQRQGYEQYF.

J is TRBJ2-7 and V is TRBV7-9; 8 bases agree with TRBD1. CDR3 length: 15 amino acids. Germline V gene sequence: CDR1 SEHNR, CDR2 FQNEAQ (reference sequence). V lost 0 bases and J lost 2; bases outside the gene matches: 3. The CDR3 coding sequence is TGTGCCAGCAGCTTAGCCGGGACAGGAACCTACGAGCAGTACTTC. Its protein product is CASSLAGTGTYEQYF. Full variable domain (outside the CDR3, taken from reference TRBV7-9 and TRBJ2-7): DTGVSQNPRHKITKRGQNVTFRCDPISEHNRLYWYRQTLGQGPEFLTYFQNEAQLEKSRLLSDRFSAERPKGSFSTLEIQRTEQGDSAMYLCASSLAGTGTYEQYFGPGTRLTVT.

This chain connects TRBV7-2 to TRBJ2-4, with TRBD2 matching 8 bases. The CDR3 is made up of 16 amino acids. Germline values: CDR1 SGHTA, CDR2 FQGNSA. V shed 4 bases and J 6 bases; nucleotides not matched to a gene: 11. The CDR3 sequence: CASSSQVSGTGNIQYF. DNA of the CDR3: TGTGCCAGCAGCTCCCAGGTTAGCGGGACGGGAAACATTCAGTACTTC.

This clone was seen once. J is TRBJ2-7 and V is TRBV20-1, with D hard to call. There are 11 residues in the CDR3. CDR1 DFQATT and CDR2 SNEGSKA come from the germline V gene (reference sequence). V shed 5 bases and J shed 5 bases, with 10 bases lying between them. The CDR3 bases are TGCAGTGCTCAGCGCGGCCACGAGCAGTACTTC. This translates into CSAQRGHEQYF.

The genes are TRBV28 and TRBJ2-7; D ambiguous. Germline assignment: CDR1 MDHEN and CDR2 SYDVKM. V dropped 5 bases and J dropped 0 bases, with 8 bases sitting between them. CDR3 size: 13 residues. CDR3 region: CASSDSYSYEQYF. The CDR3 DNA reads TGTGCCAGCAGTGACTCGTACTCCTACGAGCAGTACTTC.

This clone is a singleton in its sample. The chain is built from TRBV12-5 and TRBJ1-1; the D gene is possibly TRBD1 (5 bases). Trimming took 5 bases from V and 4 from J, leaving 14 bases between them. Germline assignment: CDR1 LGHNT and CDR2 FRNRAP. There are 14 residues in the CDR3. The CDR3 coding sequence is TGTGCTAGTGGTCTCGGGGGGGGAGTCACTGAAGCTTTCTTT. Encoded protein: CASGLGGGVTEAFF.

Notes on this clone: Given the absence of the conserved phenylalanine or tryptophan at the CDR3 end, a read error is likely. It is unclear where the CDR3 begins or ends on the DNA, so no DNA is shown, and the CDR3 is as TCRdb lists it. CDR3 amino acids: CASRTRDREPG. V is TRBV10-1 and J is TRBJ1-1; the table's TRBD1 call for D was not verified on the DNA. CDR1 is WNHNN and CDR2 is SYGVQD in the germline V gene (reference sequence). The CDR3 extends over 11 residues, inclusive of both ends.

The chain has TRBV28 and TRBJ2-1; 8 nucleotides line up with TRBD2. Per germline, CDR1 MDHEN and CDR2 SYDVKM. V was pared by 8 bases and J by 6 bases, with 3 bases of the junction left unmatched. This CDR3 spans 12 amino acids. CDR3 DNA: TGTGCCAGCCGGCTAGCGGGCAATGAGCAGTTCTTC. This translates into CASRLAGNEQFF.

Remarks on this clone: Other DNA sequences in this specimen translate into the identical CDR3. The chain uses TRBV7-3 and TRBJ2-1; 8 positions agree with TRBD2. This CDR3 contains 15 residues. V gave up 2 bases and J gave up 2 bases; unmatched junction bases: 2. Per the germline V gene, CDR1 is SGHTA and CDR2 is FQGTGA. The chain's CDR3 is CASSLAGGPYNEQFF. CDR3 nucleotide sequence: TGTGCCAGCAGCTTAGCGGGAGGACCCTACAATGAGCAGTTCTTC.

V and J are TRBV30 and TRBJ2-3; 11 bases are shared with TRBD2. Germline V gene sequence: CDR1 GTSNPN, CDR2 SVGIG (reference sequence). The CDR3 totals 15 residues. Trimming removed 5 bases from V and 5 bases from J; junction bases left unmatched: 9. Here the CDR3 DNA reads TGTGCCTGGTCGGGACTAGCGGCTCTCGGAGATACGCAGTATTTT. It is translated as CAWSGLAALGDTQYF.

In its sample, this clone was seen a few times. This sequence joins TRBV5-4 and TRBJ2-3, with TRBD2 matching over 8 bases. The V gene end was trimmed by 4 bases and the J gene end by 5 bases; junction bases not matched to a gene: 9. Germline values: CDR1 SGHNT, CDR2 YYREEE (reference sequence). The CDR3 extends over 15 amino acids. CDR3 DNA sequence: TGTGCCAGCAGCCGGGACCCCGGGACTAGAGATACGCAGTATTTT. This encodes CASSRDPGTRDTQYF.

The gene calls are TRBV6-1 and TRBJ1-2; D perhaps matches TRBD1 (6 bases). V lost 3 bases to trimming and J lost 1 base, with 9 bases between them. Germline V gene sequence: CDR1 MNHNS, CDR2 SASEGT. The CDR3 contains 14 residues. CDR3 sequence reads: CASSDPQGNYGYTF. The CDR3 DNA sequence: TGTGCCAGCAGTGACCCACAGGGTAACTATGGCTACACCTTC.

This chain connects TRBV30 to TRBJ1-2; 8 bases align to TRBD1. Germline CDR1 GTSNPN, CDR2 SVGIG (reference sequence). Losses at the gene ends were 5 bases for V and 4 bases for J; bases not matched to a gene: 12. The CDR3 spans 15 residues. The CDR3 region is CAWGAGGAGSYGYTF. In nucleotides, the CDR3 is TGTGCCTGGGGGGCAGGGGGCGCCGGTAGCTATGGCTACACCTTC.

The chain is built from TRBV29-1 and TRBJ2-5, with a weak D call TRBD2 (6 bases). Germline V gene lookup returns CDR1 SQVTM and CDR2 ANQGSEA. There are 15 residues in the CDR3. V shed 4 bases and J shed 3 bases, with 18 bases lying between them. The chain's CDR3 is CSVVRVAEFEETQYF. DNA for the CDR3: TGCAGCGTTGTTCGCGTAGCGGAATTTGAAGAGACCCAGTACTTC. The full variable domain, rest sourced from reference TRBV29-1 and TRBJ2-5, is SAVISQKPSRDICQRGTSLTIQCQVDSQVTMMFWYRQQPGQSLTLIATANQGSEATYESGFVIDKFPISRPNLTFSTLTVSNMSPEDSSIYLCSVVRVAEFEETQYFGPGTRLLVL.

J is TRBJ1-5 and V is TRBV30; maybe TRBD1 (6 bases). Germline V gives CDR1 GTSNPN, CDR2 SVGIG (reference sequence). Trimming removed 2 bases from V and 1 base from J, with 6 bases in between. This CDR3 contains 13 residues. The CDR3 here is CAWSRGSNQPQHF. CDR3 in DNA: TGTGCCTGGAGTAGGGGGAGCAATCAGCCCCAGCATTTT.